This TCR beta chain was captured by sequencing in a study of shared T cell receptors in the human thymus. V was clipped by 0 bases and J by 3 bases; unmatched bases: 10. The CDR3 is 17 residues long. CDR1 and CDR2 (germline): LGHNA, YNFKEQ. Generated by immunoSEQ multiplex PCR, the TCRdb table keeps only in-frame clones and is missing some. The sample comprises hundreds of thousands of clones, roughly 90% of which are singletons, and approximately 0.01% rests with the top ten. These same records also appear under a second study, on human thymus T cells. That paper adds: From resections taken during corrective heart surgery, the thymus tissue was obtained. There were highly overlapping thymic repertoires among unrelated individuals, as related research reported.

This sequence originates from a boy under two years old with a congenital heart defect. Sequenced input: thymocytes. The J gene is TRBJ2-7, the V gene TRBV4-2, with TRBD2 matching over 8 bases. The CDR3 here is CASSQEHPGGRFYEQYF. CDR3 bases: TGTGCCAGCAGCCAAGAGCACCCGGGGGGGAGGTTCTACGAGCAGTACTTC.